This T cell receptor beta chain is from a study of cytomegalovirus exposure and HLA in healthy donors. Overall study findings and caveats: One later analysis reportedly identified an Asian-associated ancestry cluster that showed fewer N-insertions than the roughly 600-donor mean.

In the PCR, 60 Vbeta and 13 Jbeta primers were used. Repertoires were generated with immunoSEQ multiplex PCR, while TCRdb's copy carries only in-frame clones and drops some. This table has 150,000 to 200,000 clones, around 81% appearing once. The CDR3 is 16 amino acids. Germline V gene sequence: CDR1 SGDLS, CDR2 YYNGEE. J was trimmed by 3 bases and V by 0 bases; bases with no gene match: 5. A word on this clone: Its target is unknown.

This TCR came from a young man in good health and CMV-seronegative. This chain joins TRBV9 and TRBJ2-2; 7 bases fit TRBD1. Source material: PBMCs. CDR3 loop: CASSVGQGIDTGELFF. CDR3 DNA sequence: TGTGCCAGCAGCGTAGGACAGGGTATAGACACCGGGGAGCTGTTTTTT.